The entry below describes one TCR beta chain. Its cognate antigen is unknown. The data were obtained in a study of CD8+ T cells in alopecia areata. Study as a whole: Each of the treated patients was given oral tofacitinib, 5 to 10 mg twice daily, for moderate-to-severe alopecia areata.

The sample's treatment: oral pan-JAK inhibitor, 5-10 mg twice daily. Sampling of alopecia areata patients yielded lesional scalp punch biopsies as well as peripheral blood. Sequencing templates came from extracted RNA that was reverse transcribed into cDNA. Assay used: immunoSEQ multiplex PCR; TCRdb lists only in-frame clones, some missing. Of 200,000 to 250,000 clones in the sample, 66% were seen once. V was cut by 8 bases and J by 7 bases, with 21 bases left in between. Germline assignment: CDR1 GTSNPN and CDR2 SVGIG (reference sequence). The CDR3 sequence is 14 residues long. The study's findings and limits: Relative to normal scalp, lesional scalp, especially alopecia totalis/universalis, showed higher clonality. Sequence data from scalp samples additionally include resident alphabeta T cells of normal skin.

This clonotype was sampled from a human donor with alopecia areata. V and J are TRBV30 and TRBJ2-1; tentatively, D is TRBD2 (5 bases). The material was CD4+ T cells sorted from blood, obtained at week 44, from a patient treated with tofacitinib. The CDR3 reads CAHLGGLDSNEQFF. CDR3 sequence (DNA): TGTGCCCACCTTGGAGGTTTGGATAGTAATGAGCAGTTCTTC.